One sample yielded the 12 T cell receptor beta chains listed below, sequenced in a study of blood T cell repertoires in COVID-19. Profiled with immunoSEQ multiplex PCR; TCRdb holds only in-frame clones, not every one. The data show roughly 100,000 clones, with 88% seen just once and approximately 4.8% held by the top ten. The sequenced material came from peripheral blood. Receptor source: a woman of 80 years or more with active COVID-19.

The rearrangement uses TRBV3-1 (or the pseudogene TRBV3-2) and TRBJ2-3, with TRBD2 as a possible D gene (5 bases). Germline V gene data show CDR1 as LGHDT and CDR2 as YNNKEL (reference sequence). V was clipped by 5 bases and J by 6 bases, with 9 bases between them. The CDR3 totals 12 residues. CDR3: CASSVQRDTQYF. CDR3 nucleotide sequence: TGTGCCAGCAGCGTTCAGCGGGATACGCAGTATTTT.

The gene calls are TRBV6-5 and TRBJ2-5; D possibly corresponds to TRBD1 (6 bases). The CDR3 is made up of 13 amino acids. Germline V CDR1 and CDR2: MNHEY, SVGAGI. V was trimmed by 6 bases and J by 2 bases, leaving 10 bases between them. The CDR3 bases are TGTGCCAGCAGCGGACAGCGACAAGAGACCCAGTACTTC. Amino acid sequence: CASSGQRQETQYF.

The chain uses TRBV7-2 and TRBJ2-3, with D possibly being TRBD2 (5 bases). The CDR3 sequence is 16 residues long. The ends were cut back, 0 bases at V and 6 bases at J, with 16 bases in the middle. Germline CDR1 and CDR2: SGHTA and FQGNSA. The chain's CDR3 is CASSLARATGADTQYF. The DNA for the CDR3 is TGTGCCAGCAGCTTAGCGAGGGCAACGGGTGCGGATACGCAGTATTTT. Supplemented by reference TRBV7-2 and TRBJ2-3, the full variable domain reads GAGVSQSPSNKVTEKGKDVELRCDPISGHTALYWYRQSLGQGLEFLIYFQGNSAPDKSGLPSDRFSAERTGGSVSTLTIQRTQQEDSAVYLCASSLARATGADTQYFGPGTRLTVL.

The gene calls are TRBV3-1 (or the pseudogene TRBV3-2) and TRBJ2-1; 7 bases map to TRBD2. The CDR3 spans 13 residues. Trimming cost V 0 bases and J 15 bases; bases outside gene matches: 8. Germline V gives CDR1 LGHDT, CDR2 YNNKEL (reference sequence). As DNA, the CDR3 is TGTGCCAGCAGCCAAGAGGGGCGGGAGCGGTTGTTCTTC. Its protein is CASSQEGRERLFF.

The chain joins TRBV12-3 or TRBV12-4 to TRBJ2-7; D possibly corresponds to TRBD1 (7 bases). The CDR3 totals 13 residues. V gave up 2 bases and J gave up 5 bases, with 10 bases separating them. For the CDR3, the DNA is TGTGCCAGCAGTTTAAGCAGGGGGGACGAGCAGTACTTC. It codes for CASSLSRGDEQYF.

This chain links TRBV19 with TRBJ1-5; TRBD1 is a possible D gene (6 bases). Trimming removed 10 bases at V and 7 bases at J, with 26 bases between. Germline CDR1 LNHDA, CDR2 SQIVND (reference sequence). The CDR3 contains 16 residues. CDR3 coding DNA: TGTGCCACCAGACCCTCCACAGGGTTCCCACGGCAGCCCCAGCATTTT. Translating gives CATRPSTGFPRQPQHF.

This chain uses TRBV28 with TRBJ2-4; 7 bases are a match to TRBD1. This CDR3 region has 19 residues. The ends lost 0 bases at V and 4 bases at J; junction bases unmatched: 15. CDR1 and CDR2 (germline): MDHEN, SYDVKM. This chain's CDR3 is CASSLWSGGAPTEKNIQYF. CDR3 sequence (DNA): TGTGCCAGCAGTTTATGGTCAGGGGGAGCTCCTACCGAAAAAAACATTCAGTACTTC.

In the case of this clone: Other nucleotide sequences in the sample specify the same CDR3. The V call is TRBV28, the J call TRBJ2-7, with D maybe TRBD2 (6 bases). Germline V gives CDR1 MDHEN, CDR2 SYDVKM. The CDR3 runs to 13 residues. V lost 3 bases, J lost 2 bases, and 8 bases lay in between. The CDR3 DNA sequence: TGTGCCAGCAGTTTTGGAGGGCCCTACGAGCAGTACTTC. Its translation is CASSFGGPYEQYF. The full variable domain, in which reference TRBV28 and TRBJ2-7 provide the parts outside the CDR3, is DVKVTQSSRYLVKRTGEKVFLECVQDMDHENMFWYRQDPGLGLRLIYFSYDVKMKEKGDIPEGYSVSREKKERFSLILESASTNQTSMYLCASSFGGPYEQYFGPGTRLTVT.

This clone has only a few counts. J is TRBJ2-1 and V is TRBV5-1; 16 bases agree with TRBD2. There are 15 residues in the CDR3. Germline lookup yields CDR1 SGHRS and CDR2 YFSETQ. Trimming removed 4 bases from V and 9 bases from J; junction bases left unmatched: 4. CDR3 sequence (DNA): TGCGCCAGCAGCCCGGGACTAGCGGGGGGGATTGAGCAGTTCTTC. As protein: CASSPGLAGGIEQFF.

The chain links TRBV6-6 to TRBJ1-1, with D tentatively TRBD1 (6 bases). The germline V gene encodes CDR1 MNHNY and CDR2 SVGAGI (reference sequence). V was trimmed by 7 bases and J by 6 bases, leaving 18 bases between them. The CDR3 length is 14 residues. The CDR3 sequence: CASILGPGGPEAFF. CDR3 coding DNA: TGTGCCAGCATCCTCGGTCCCGGGGGGCCTGAAGCTTTCTTT.

The table lists this clone with a count of one. The chain has TRBV7-2 and TRBJ2-1; TRBD2 matches 8 bases. CDR1 is SGHTA and CDR2 is FQGNSA in the germline V gene. Trimming cost V 5 bases and J 5 bases; bases outside gene matches: 11. CDR3 size: 16 residues. As DNA, the CDR3 is TGTGCCAGCAGCCAACGTCGGGTAGCGGGAAACAATGAGCAGTTCTTC. Translated: CASSQRRVAGNNEQFF.

This chain uses TRBV28 with TRBJ2-7; 10 bases line up with TRBD2. CDR1 is MDHEN, CDR2 SYDVKM, per germline. The junction had 5 bases not matched to a gene; V was cut back by 6 bases and J by 6 bases. The CDR3 is 13 residues long. The CDR3 region is CASSLAGAREQYF. CDR3 DNA sequence: TGTGCCAGCAGCCTAGCGGGAGCCCGCGAGCAGTACTTC.